This is a list of T cell receptor beta chains from one sample in a study of a mutant IDH1 vaccine in newly diagnosed glioma. Sequenced by immunoSEQ multiplex PCR; TCRdb stores in-frame clones only, minus some. The sample lists over 75,000 clones; 85% to 90% were seen once. The sequenced sample was PBMCs, obtained from a glioma patient treated with radiotherapy, temozolomide or both. These receptors were obtained from a woman in her fifties or sixties with glioma. CDR3s include the opening cysteine and the closing phenylalanine or tryptophan. Fields, in order: J gene, D gene, clone size, V gene, CDR3 DNA, CDR3 protein. A D gene is named only where the DNA matches it firmly. Some rows have no size entry. The others give once, few or many, or a class for an expanded clone.

>TRBJ1-1|TRBD1|NA|TRBV2
TGTGCCAGCACTACTAATACAGGGGCCCTGAACACTGAAGCTTTCTTT
CASTTNTGALNTEAFF
>TRBJ1-2|NA|NA|TRBV19
TGTGCCAGTAGAGAAGACAGCCACCATATATACACCTTC
CASREDSHHIYTF
>TRBJ1-2|NA|NA|TRBV19
TGTGCCAGTATTCGGCCTGGCACTAACTATGGCTACACCTTC
CASIRPGTNYGYTF
>TRBJ1-1|TRBD1|NA|TRBV27
TGTGCCAGCAGTTCGACAGGGATCCTCATGAACACTGAAGCTTTCTTT
CASSSTGILMNTEAFF
>TRBJ2-3|NA|NA|TRBV5-1
TGCGCCAGCAGCCGGCCAAGGTCAAGGAGCACAGATACGCAGTATTTT
CASSRPRSRSTDTQYF
>TRBJ2-2|NA|few|TRBV27
TGTGCCAGCAGTTTTGCATCTTTGTCGAACACCGGGGAGCTGTTTTTT
CASSFASLSNTGELFF
>TRBJ1-2|NA|NA|TRBV30
TGTGCCTGGAGACAGGGACCTAACTATGGCTACACCTTC
CAWRQGPNYGYTF
>TRBJ2-1|NA|NA|TRBV15
TGTGCCACCAGCAGAGATGGGGACAATGAGCAGTTCTTC
CATSRDGDNEQFF
>TRBJ1-2|NA|NA|TRBV6-5
TGTGCCAGCAGTTCCGGAGACAGTAGGGCTCATGGCTACACCTTC
CASSSGDSRAHGYTF
>TRBJ1-5|NA|NA|TRBV30
TGTGCCTGCGGGGGGGGTTATAGCAATCAGCCCCAGCATTTT
CACGGGYSNQPQHF
>TRBJ2-1|NA|NA|TRBV28
TGTGCCACCTCCGGACTACGCCCCTACAATGAGCAGTTCTTC
CATSGLRPYNEQFF
>TRBJ2-1|TRBD2|NA|TRBV7-3
TGTGCCAGCAGCTCCGGGACTAGCGGGTACAATGAGCAGTTCTTC
CASSSGTSGYNEQFF
>TRBJ2-7|NA|NA|TRBV6-5
TGTGCCAGCACTCTGTTTAAGACCTACGAGCAGTACTTC
CASTLFKTYEQYF
>TRBJ2-7|NA|few|TRBV28
TGTGCCATCGGACAAGGACTATACGAGCAGTACTTC
CAIGQGLYEQYF
>TRBJ2-1|NA|NA|TRBV9
TGTGCCAGCAGCGTAGGTACCCGCAATGAGCAGTTCTTC
CASSVGTRNEQFF
>TRBJ2-1|TRBD2|NA|TRBV5-1
TGCGCCAGCAGCCCGGGCGGGACTAGCGTCTATTCCTACAATGAGCAGTTCTTC
CASSPGGTSVYSYNEQFF
>TRBJ1-4|NA|NA|TRBV9
TGTGCCAGCAGCGTAGATGTTTCTGGCAGGGAGAATGAAAAACTGTTTTTT
CASSVDVSGRENEKLFF
>TRBJ2-1|TRBD2|NA|TRBV12-5
TGTGCTAGTGGTTTGATCCTAGCGGGAGGGAGCTCCTACAATGAGCAGTTCTTC
CASGLILAGGSSYNEQFF
>TRBJ2-2|NA|NA|TRBV2
TGTGCCAGCATTTCGGGGCGGGGGAACACCGGGGAGCTGTTTTTT
CASISGRGNTGELFF
>TRBJ2-5|TRBD1|NA|TRBV7-3
TGTGCCAGCAGCTTAAACAGGGGGGAGACCCAGTACTTC
CASSLNRGETQYF
>TRBJ2-7|NA|once|TRBV10-3
TGTGCCATCAGTGTCTCCACAAAAGCTTCCTACGAGCAGTACTTC
CAISVSTKASYEQYF
>TRBJ2-7|NA|NA|TRBV6-6
TGTGCCAGCAGTTCCTGGGATTTGGGCTCCTACGAGCAGTACTTC
CASSSWDLGSYEQYF